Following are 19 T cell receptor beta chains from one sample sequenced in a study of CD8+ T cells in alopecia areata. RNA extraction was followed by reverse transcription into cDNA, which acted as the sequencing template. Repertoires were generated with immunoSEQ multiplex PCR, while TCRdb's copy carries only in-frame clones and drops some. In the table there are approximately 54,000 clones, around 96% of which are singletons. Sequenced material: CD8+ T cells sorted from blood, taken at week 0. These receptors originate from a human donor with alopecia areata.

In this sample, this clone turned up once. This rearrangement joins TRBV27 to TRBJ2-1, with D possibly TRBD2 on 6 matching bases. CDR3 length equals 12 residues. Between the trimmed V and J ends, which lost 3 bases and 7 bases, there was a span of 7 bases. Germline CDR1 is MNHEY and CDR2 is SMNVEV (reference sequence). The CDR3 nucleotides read TGTGCCAGCAGTTTTGGAGGGAATGAGCAGTTCTTC. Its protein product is CASSFGGNEQFF.

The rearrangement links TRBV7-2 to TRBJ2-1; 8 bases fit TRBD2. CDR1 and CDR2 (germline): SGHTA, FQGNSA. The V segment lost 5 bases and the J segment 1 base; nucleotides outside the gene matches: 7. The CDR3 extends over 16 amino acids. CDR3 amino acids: CASSVGGGWSYNEQFF. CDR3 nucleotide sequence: TGTGCCAGCAGCGTCGGCGGGGGGTGGTCCTACAATGAGCAGTTCTTC.

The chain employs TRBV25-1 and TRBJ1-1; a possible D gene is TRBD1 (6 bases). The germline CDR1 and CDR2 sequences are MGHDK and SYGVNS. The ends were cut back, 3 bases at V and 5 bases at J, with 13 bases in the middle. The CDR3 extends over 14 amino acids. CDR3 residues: CASSESRGRTEAFF. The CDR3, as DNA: TGTGCCAGCAGTGAGTCCCGGGGGCGAACTGAAGCTTTCTTT.

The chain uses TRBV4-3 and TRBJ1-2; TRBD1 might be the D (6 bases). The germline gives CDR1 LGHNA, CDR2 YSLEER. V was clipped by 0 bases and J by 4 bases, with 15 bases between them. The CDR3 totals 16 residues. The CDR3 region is CASSQEYRVSVYGYTF. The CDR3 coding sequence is TGCGCCAGCAGCCAAGAGTACAGGGTTTCCGTCTATGGCTACACCTTC.

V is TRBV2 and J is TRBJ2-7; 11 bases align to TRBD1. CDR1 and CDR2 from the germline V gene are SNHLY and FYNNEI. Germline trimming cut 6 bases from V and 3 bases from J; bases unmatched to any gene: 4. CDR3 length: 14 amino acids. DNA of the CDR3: TGTGCCAGCAGGGGACAGGGGGTCTACTACGAGCAGTACTTC. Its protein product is CASRGQGVYYEQYF.

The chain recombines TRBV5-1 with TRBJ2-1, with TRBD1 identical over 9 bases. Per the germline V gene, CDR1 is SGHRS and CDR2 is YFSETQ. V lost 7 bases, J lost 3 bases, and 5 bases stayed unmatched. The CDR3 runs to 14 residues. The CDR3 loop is CASCPGQGYNEQFF. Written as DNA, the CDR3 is TGCGCCAGCTGTCCGGGACAGGGCTACAATGAGCAGTTCTTC.

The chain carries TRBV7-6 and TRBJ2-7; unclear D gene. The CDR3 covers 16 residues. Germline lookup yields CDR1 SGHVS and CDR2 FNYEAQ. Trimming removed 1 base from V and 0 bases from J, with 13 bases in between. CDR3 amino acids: CASSLVAGTNSYEQYF. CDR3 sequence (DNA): TGTGCCAGCAGCTTAGTGGCAGGAACCAACTCCTACGAGCAGTACTTC.

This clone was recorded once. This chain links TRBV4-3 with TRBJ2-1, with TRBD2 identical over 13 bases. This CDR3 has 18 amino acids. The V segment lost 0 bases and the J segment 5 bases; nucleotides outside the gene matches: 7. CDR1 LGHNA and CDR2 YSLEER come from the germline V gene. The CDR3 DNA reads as TGCGCCAGCAGCCAAGACTCACTAGCGGGGGGGCTCCACAATGAGCAGTTCTTC. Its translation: CASSQDSLAGGLHNEQFF.

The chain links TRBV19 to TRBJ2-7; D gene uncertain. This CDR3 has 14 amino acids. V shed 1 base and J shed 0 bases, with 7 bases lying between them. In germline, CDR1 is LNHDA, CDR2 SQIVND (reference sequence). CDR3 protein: CASSIGAVSYEQYF. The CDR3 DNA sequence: TGTGCCAGTAGTATAGGAGCAGTCTCCTACGAGCAGTACTTC. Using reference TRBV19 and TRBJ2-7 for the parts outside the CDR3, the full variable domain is DGGITQSPKYLFRKEGQNVTLSCEQNLNHDAMYWYRQDPGQGLRLIYYSQIVNDFQKGDIAEGYSVSREKKESFPLTVTSAQKNPTAFYLCASSIGAVSYEQYFGPGTRLTVT.

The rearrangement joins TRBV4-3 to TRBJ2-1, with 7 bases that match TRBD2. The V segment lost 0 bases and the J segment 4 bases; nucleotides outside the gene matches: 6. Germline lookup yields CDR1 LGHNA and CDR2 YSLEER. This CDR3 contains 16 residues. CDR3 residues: CASSQDRLAAYNEQFF. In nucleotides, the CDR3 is TGCGCCAGCAGCCAAGATAGGCTAGCGGCTTACAATGAGCAGTTCTTC.

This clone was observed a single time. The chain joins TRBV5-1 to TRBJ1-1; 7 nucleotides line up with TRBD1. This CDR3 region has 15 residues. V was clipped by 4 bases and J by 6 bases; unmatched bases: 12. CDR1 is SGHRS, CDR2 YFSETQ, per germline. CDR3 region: CASSLGKGTAPEAFF. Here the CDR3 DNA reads TGCGCCAGCAGCCTAGGGAAGGGGACAGCCCCTGAAGCTTTCTTT.

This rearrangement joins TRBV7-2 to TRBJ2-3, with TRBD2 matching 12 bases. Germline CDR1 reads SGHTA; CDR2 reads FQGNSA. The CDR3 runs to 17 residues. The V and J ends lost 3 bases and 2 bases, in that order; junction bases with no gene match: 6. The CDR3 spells CASSFASGGGYTDTQYF. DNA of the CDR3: TGTGCCAGCAGCTTTGCTAGCGGGGGGGGGTACACAGATACGCAGTATTTT.

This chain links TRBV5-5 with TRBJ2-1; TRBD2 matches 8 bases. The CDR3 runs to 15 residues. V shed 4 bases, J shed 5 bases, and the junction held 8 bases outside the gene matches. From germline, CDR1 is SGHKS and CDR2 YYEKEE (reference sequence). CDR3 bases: TGTGCCAGCAGCCCAGGACTAGCCGAGGACAATGAGCAGTTCTTC. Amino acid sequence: CASSPGLAEDNEQFF.

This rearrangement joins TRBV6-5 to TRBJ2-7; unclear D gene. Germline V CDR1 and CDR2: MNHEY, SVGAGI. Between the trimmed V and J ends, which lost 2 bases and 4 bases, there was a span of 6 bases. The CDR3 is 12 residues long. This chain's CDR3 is CASSYMGYEQYF. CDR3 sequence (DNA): TGTGCCAGCAGTTACATGGGTTACGAGCAGTACTTC.

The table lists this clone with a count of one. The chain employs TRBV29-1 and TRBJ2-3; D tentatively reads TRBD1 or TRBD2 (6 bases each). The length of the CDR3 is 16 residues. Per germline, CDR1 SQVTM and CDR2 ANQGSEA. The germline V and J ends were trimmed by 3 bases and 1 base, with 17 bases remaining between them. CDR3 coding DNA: TGCAGCGTTGAGTCGGGGGCGGCGTTCGGCACAGATACGCAGTATTTT. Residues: CSVESGAAFGTDTQYF.

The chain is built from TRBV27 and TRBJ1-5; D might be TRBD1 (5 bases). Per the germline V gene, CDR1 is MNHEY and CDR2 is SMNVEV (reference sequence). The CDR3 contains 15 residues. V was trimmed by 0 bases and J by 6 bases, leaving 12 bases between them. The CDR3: CASSLSFTGFQPQHF. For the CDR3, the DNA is TGTGCCAGCAGTTTATCCTTCACAGGTTTTCAGCCCCAGCATTTT.

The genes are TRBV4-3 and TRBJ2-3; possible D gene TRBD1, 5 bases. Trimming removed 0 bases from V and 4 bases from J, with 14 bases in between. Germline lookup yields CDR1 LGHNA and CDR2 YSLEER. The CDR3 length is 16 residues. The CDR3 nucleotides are TGCGCCAGCAGCCAAGATTCGATAGACAGTTCAGATACGCAGTATTTT. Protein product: CASSQDSIDSSDTQYF.

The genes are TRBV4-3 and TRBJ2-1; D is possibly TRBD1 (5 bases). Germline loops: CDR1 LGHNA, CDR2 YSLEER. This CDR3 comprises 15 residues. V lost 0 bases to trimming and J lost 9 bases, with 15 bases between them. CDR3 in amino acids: CASSQDQDIWSEQFF. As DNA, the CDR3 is TGCGCCAGCAGCCAAGATCAGGACATCTGGTCTGAGCAGTTCTTC.

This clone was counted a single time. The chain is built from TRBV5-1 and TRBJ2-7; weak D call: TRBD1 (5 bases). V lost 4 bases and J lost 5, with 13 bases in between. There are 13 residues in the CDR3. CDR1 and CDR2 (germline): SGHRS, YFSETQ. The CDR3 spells CASSPPDIHEQYF. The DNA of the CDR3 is TGCGCCAGCAGCCCTCCGGACATTCACGAGCAGTACTTC.